This TCR beta chain was identified in a study of Tregs in tolerant kidney transplant recipients. Assay: immunoSEQ multiplex PCR; the TCRdb copy retains only in-frame clones and omits some. Of some 70,000 clones in the sample, 80% to 95% are singletons; the top ten hold about 10%. There are 15 residues in the CDR3. CDR1 and CDR2 from the germline V gene are SGHRS and YFSETQ. The V segment lost 7 bases and the J segment 4 bases; nucleotides outside the gene matches: 12. The sequence derives from a human donor who received a combined kidney and bone marrow transplant. The specimen comprised CD8+ T cells from blood, sampled before the transplant. The genes are TRBV5-1 and TRBJ2-3, with TRBD2 matching over 7 bases. The CDR3 spells CASCGRRGGSDTQYF. CDR3 in DNA: TGCGCCAGCTGTGGGCGCCGGGGAGGGTCAGATACGCAGTATTTT.